Shown below are 29 T cell receptor beta chains from a single sample sequenced in a study of T cell responses to AZD1222 COVID-19 vaccine. Sequenced by immunoSEQ multiplex PCR; TCRdb stores in-frame clones only, minus some. The sample carries 150,000 or so clones, under 95% recorded once. Sample: peripheral blood, taken on day 0 of MenACWY control vaccination. The receptors come from an adult in good health.

V gene TRBV18 combines with J gene TRBJ1-1, with D uncertain. Germline CDR1 and CDR2: KGHSH and LQKENI. CDR3 length: 15 residues. The V gene lost 3 bases and the J gene lost 4 bases, with 15 bases spanning the gap. CDR3 protein: CASSPLQAGGTEAFF. Written as DNA, the CDR3 is TGTGCCAGCTCACCCCTGCAGGCGGGAGGCACTGAAGCTTTCTTT.

The chain has TRBV24-1 and TRBJ1-1; a possible D gene is TRBD1 (5 bases). The CDR3 has 14 residues. Germline CDR1 is KGHDR and CDR2 is SFDVKD. The V gene lost 4 bases and the J gene lost 3 bases, with 11 bases spanning the gap. The CDR3 protein is CATSEPGKDTEAFF. Written as DNA, the CDR3 is TGTGCCACCAGTGAGCCAGGGAAGGACACTGAAGCTTTCTTT.

The chain combines TRBV5-1 with TRBJ1-2; D is undetermined. The CDR3 has 15 residues. Trimming took off 4 bases at V and 1 base at J, with 14 bases between the two ends. From germline, CDR1 is SGHRS and CDR2 YFSETQ. In DNA form, the CDR3 reads TGCGCCAGCAGCCCTCAGCCCGGGGTTAACTATGGCTACACCTTC. This encodes CASSPQPGVNYGYTF. Looking up the rest from reference TRBV5-1 and TRBJ1-2 gives the full variable domain: KAGVTQTPRYLIKTRGQQVTLSCSPISGHRSVSWYQQTPGQGLQFLFEYFSETQRNKGNFPGRFSGRQFSNSRSEMNVSTLELGDSALYLCASSPQPGVNYGYTFGSGTRLTVV.

The chain carries TRBV12-3 or TRBV12-4 and TRBJ1-2; D might be TRBD1 (5 bases). The CDR3 is made up of 12 amino acids. V was cut by 5 bases and J by 8 bases, with 12 bases left in between. This CDR3 reads CASSETVWGYTF. CDR3 bases: TGTGCCAGCAGTGAGACAGTTTGGGGCTACACCTTC.

This chain connects TRBV19 to TRBJ2-2; D is possibly TRBD1 (5 bases). V was clipped by 2 bases and J by 0 bases, with 10 bases between them. The length of the CDR3 is 16 residues. The germline CDR1 and CDR2 sequences are LNHDA and SQIVND (reference sequence). The CDR3 spells CASSITHRTNTGELFF. DNA for the CDR3: TGTGCCAGTAGTATAACTCACAGGACGAACACCGGGGAGCTGTTTTTT.

Written as DNA, the CDR3 is TGCGCCAGCAGCCAAGGGACAGCTCTTAACACCGGGGAGCTGTTTTTT. Translated: CASSQGTALNTGELFF. The J gene is TRBJ2-2, the V gene TRBV4-1; a possible D gene is TRBD1 (6 bases). The V and J ends lost 1 base and 2 bases respectively, with 11 bases between them. The CDR3 contains 16 residues. The germline CDR1 and CDR2 sequences are MGHRA and YSYEKL.

This chain connects TRBV4-2 to TRBJ1-6; TRBD1 is a possible D gene (5 bases). The germline gives CDR1 LGHNA, CDR2 YNFKEQ. V was trimmed by 0 bases and J by 10 bases, leaving 19 bases between them. The CDR3 is made up of 17 amino acids. The CDR3 reads CASSQESADWGGSPLHF. The CDR3 DNA reads as TGTGCCAGCAGCCAAGAGTCAGCGGATTGGGGGGGGTCACCCCTCCACTTT.

The gene calls are TRBV12-2 and TRBJ2-7; TRBD2, as called in the table, went unchecked against the DNA. TRBV12-2 is marked as a pseudogene. CDR3 size: 13 residues. CDR3 amino acids: CASRFELAGEQYF. CDR3 sequence (DNA): TGTGCAAGTCGCTTCGAGCTAGCGGGCGAGCAGTACTTC.

The CDR3 here is CASSLDHIRMFF. The CDR3 region has the DNA TGTGCCAGCAGTTTAGATCACATTCGAATGTTTTTT. This chain uses TRBV27 with TRBJ1-4; D gene uncertain. Per germline, CDR1 MNHEY and CDR2 SMNVEV (reference sequence). The CDR3 is made up of 12 amino acids. Between the trimmed V and J ends, which lost 2 bases and 15 bases, there was a span of 13 bases. The entire variable domain, with the rest obtained from reference TRBV27 and TRBJ1-4, is as follows: EAQVTQNPRYLITVTGKKLTVTCSQNMNHEYMSWYRQDPGLGLRQIYYSMNVEVTDKGDVPEGYKVSRKEKRNFPLILESPSPNQTSLYFCASSLDHIRMFFGSGTQLSVL.

The V call is TRBV19, the J call TRBJ1-1; D might be TRBD1 (6 bases). The CDR3 is made up of 15 amino acids. Deletions cut 3 bases from V and 2 bases from J, with 13 bases between. Germline assignment: CDR1 LNHDA and CDR2 SQIVND (reference sequence). The DNA for the CDR3 is TGTGCCAGTAGTATGGGGGGGCAGGACAACACTGAAGCTTTCTTT. Translating it yields CASSMGGQDNTEAFF. Supplemented by reference TRBV19 and TRBJ1-1, the full variable domain reads DGGITQSPKYLFRKEGQNVTLSCEQNLNHDAMYWYRQDPGQGLRLIYYSQIVNDFQKGDIAEGYSVSREKKESFPLTVTSAQKNPTAFYLCASSMGGQDNTEAFFGQGTRLTVV.

This clone was observed a few times. The chain recombines TRBV19 with TRBJ2-6; either TRBD1 or TRBD2 may fit D (5 bases each). CDR3 size: 16 residues. V was pared by 8 bases and J by 0 bases, with 14 bases between. CDR1 LNHDA and CDR2 SQIVND come from the germline V gene (reference sequence). Here the CDR3 reads CASSGPHPSGANVLTF. The CDR3 nucleotides read TGTGCCAGTTCGGGGCCTCACCCCTCTGGGGCCAACGTCCTGACTTTC. Full variable domain (remainder filled in from reference TRBV19 and TRBJ2-6): DGGITQSPKYLFRKEGQNVTLSCEQNLNHDAMYWYRQDPGQGLRLIYYSQIVNDFQKGDIAEGYSVSREKKESFPLTVTSAQKNPTAFYLCASSGPHPSGANVLTFGAGSRLTVL.

The V call is TRBV9, the J call TRBJ1-4, with 9 bases lining up with TRBD1. CDR3 length: 15 residues. Germline V gives CDR1 SGDLS, CDR2 YYNGEE. Losses at the gene ends were 0 bases for V and 8 bases for J; bases not matched to a gene: 5. CDR3 nucleotides: TGTGCCAGCAGCGTAGCGGGACAGGGAATGGAAAAACTGTTTTTT. This translates into CASSVAGQGMEKLFF. Using reference TRBV9 and TRBJ1-4 for the parts outside the CDR3, the full variable domain is DSGVTQTPKHLITATGQRVTLRCSPRSGDLSVYWYQQSLDQGLQFLIQYYNGEERAKGNILERFSAQQFPDLHSELNLSSLELGDSALYFCASSVAGQGMEKLFFGSGTQLSVL.

This chain connects TRBV3-1 (or the pseudogene TRBV3-2) to TRBJ1-4; TRBD1 agrees at 8 bases. Germline values: CDR1 LGHDT, CDR2 YNNKEL (reference sequence). The J segment lost 2 bases and the V segment lost 5 bases, leaving 7 bases of the junction unmatched. This CDR3 is built from 16 residues. The chain's CDR3 is CASSSGQGSTNEKLFF. The CDR3 DNA is TGTGCCAGCAGCTCCGGACAGGGTTCGACTAATGAAAAACTGTTTTTT.

The gene calls are TRBV19 and TRBJ1-4; 8 bases agree with TRBD1. Germline CDR1 reads LNHDA; CDR2 reads SQIVND (reference sequence). The CDR3 consists of 17 residues. V was pared by 6 bases and J by 0 bases, with 9 bases of the junction left unmatched. CDR3 residues: CASSSRDRRPTNEKLFF. The CDR3 DNA is TGTGCCAGTAGCAGCAGGGACAGGAGACCAACTAATGAAAAACTGTTTTTT.

The chain combines TRBV15 with TRBJ1-2; D may be TRBD1 (6 bases). The germline CDR1 and CDR2 sequences are LNHNV and YYDKDF (reference sequence). The CDR3 spans 14 residues. V was clipped by 0 bases and J by 4 bases, with 9 bases between them. The CDR3 reads CATSRDSGVYGYTF. The CDR3, as DNA: TGTGCCACCAGCAGAGACTCAGGGGTCTATGGCTACACCTTC.

In DNA, the CDR3 is TGCGCCAGCAGCCTCGGACAGGGGGCCTCCTACGAGCAGTACTTC. Translation: CASSLGQGASYEQYF. The chain has TRBV4-1 and TRBJ2-7; 11 positions match TRBD1. This CDR3 is built from 15 residues. Per the germline V gene, CDR1 is MGHRA and CDR2 is YSYEKL. Unmatched junction bases numbered 2, after V lost 4 bases and J lost 0 bases.

This chain uses TRBV7-9 with TRBJ1-5; a possible D gene is TRBD1 (5 bases). The germline gives CDR1 SEHNR, CDR2 FQNEAQ (reference sequence). V gave up 5 bases and J gave up 7 bases, with 9 bases separating them. This CDR3 spans 12 amino acids. The CDR3, as DNA: TGTGCCAGCAGCCCGGGGGGACAGCCCCAGCATTTT. This sequence encodes CASSPGGQPQHF.

The chain carries TRBV2 and TRBJ1-1; D unclear. The V end lost 7 bases, the J end lost 1 base, and 16 bases lay between the germline ends. Per the germline V gene, CDR1 is SNHLY and CDR2 is FYNNEI. The CDR3 runs 15 residues. The CDR3: CASTRPSLQNTEAFF. DNA of the CDR3: TGTGCCAGCACCAGACCCAGTTTACAGAACACTGAAGCTTTCTTT.

The chain links TRBV9 to TRBJ2-2; D not resolved. The germline V gene has CDR1 SGDLS and CDR2 YYNGEE. V was shortened by 0 bases and J by 8 bases, with 8 bases between the two germline ends. This CDR3 has 13 amino acids. CDR3 DNA: TGTGCCAGCAGCGTAGCAGGTTATGGGGAGCTGTTTTTT. Protein: CASSVAGYGELFF.

This clone was counted a few times. The CDR3 protein is CSASVGRGTEAFF. CDR3 sequence (DNA): TGCAGTGCTAGTGTGGGACGAGGCACTGAAGCTTTCTTT. This chain joins TRBV20-1 and TRBJ1-1; possibly TRBD1 for D (5 bases). V was trimmed by 3 bases and J by 4 bases, leaving 12 bases between them. CDR3 length: 13 residues. Per the germline V gene, CDR1 is DFQATT and CDR2 is SNEGSKA (reference sequence).

The chain couples TRBV11-2 to TRBJ2-7; D remains ambiguous. With 5 bases removed from V and 2 bases from J, the gap between germline ends came to 19 bases. CDR3 length equals 16 residues. The V gene's germline CDR1 is SGHAT and CDR2 FQNNGV. The CDR3 bases are TGTGCCAGCAGCCCCCTGCGTAGGGCTAGTCCCTACGAGCAGTACTTC. It encodes CASSPLRRASPYEQYF.

The genes are TRBV7-9 and TRBJ2-5, with D maybe TRBD1 (6 bases). Germline-derived CDR1 and CDR2 are SEHNR and FQNEAQ (reference sequence). V lost 2 bases to trimming and J lost 1 base, with 11 bases between them. The CDR3 extends over 15 amino acids. The CDR3 DNA reads as TGTGCCAGCAGCTTAAGGGACACGATCCAAGAGACCCAGTACTTC. Its protein product is CASSLRDTIQETQYF.

The chain combines TRBV27 with TRBJ2-1; 9 bases map to TRBD1. The CDR3 is 16 amino acids. The germline V gene has CDR1 MNHEY and CDR2 SMNVEV (reference sequence). V lost 4 bases and J lost 4; bases outside the gene matches: 8. CDR3 protein: CASSSRQGESYNEQFF. As DNA, the CDR3 is TGTGCCAGCAGTTCCCGACAGGGGGAAAGTTACAATGAGCAGTTCTTC.

This clone was seen once. The chain couples TRBV14 to TRBJ2-7, with D unresolved. Germline CDR1 reads SGHDN; CDR2 reads FVKESK. Trimming took 4 bases from V and 3 from J, leaving 13 bases between them. The CDR3 loop spans 14 amino acids. CDR3 sequence reads: CASSPKPGDYEQYF. The CDR3 region has the DNA TGTGCCAGCAGCCCCAAACCTGGGGACTACGAGCAGTACTTC.

This chain links TRBV29-1 with TRBJ1-1; no firm D call. Germline CDR1 is SQVTM and CDR2 is ANQGSEA. There are 12 residues in the CDR3. Trimming took off 0 bases at V and 2 bases at J, with 4 bases between the two ends. CDR3 amino acids: CSVEDKNTEAFF. CDR3 nucleotide sequence: TGCAGCGTTGAAGACAAAAACACTGAAGCTTTCTTT.

V gene TRBV19 combines with J gene TRBJ2-1; D call uncertain. The CDR3 spans 16 residues. Trimming stripped 7 bases from V and 0 bases from J, with 16 bases between. Germline V gene data show CDR1 as LNHDA and CDR2 as SQIVND (reference sequence). The CDR3 sequence is CASTMALGSSYNEQFF. The DNA of the CDR3 is TGTGCCAGTACCATGGCGTTGGGTAGCTCCTACAATGAGCAGTTCTTC.

The chain uses TRBV5-1 and TRBJ2-1; no definite D call. The V gene's germline CDR1 is SGHRS and CDR2 YFSETQ. Trimming shortened V by 0 bases and J by 6 bases, and 4 bases separated the two germline ends. CDR3 length equals 12 residues. CDR3 sequence: CASSLVLNEQFF. Written as DNA, the CDR3 is TGCGCCAGCAGCTTGGTGCTCAATGAGCAGTTCTTC.

This clone was seen just once. J is TRBJ2-1 and V is TRBV30; 7 bases are a match to TRBD1. CDR3 length: 14 residues. V dropped 8 bases and J dropped 4; count of bases not matched to a gene: 11. Per germline, CDR1 GTSNPN and CDR2 SVGIG (reference sequence). The CDR3 coding sequence is TGTGCCGGGAAACGCCGGGACAGTTACAATGAGCAGTTCTTC. Encoded protein: CAGKRRDSYNEQFF.

The chain joins TRBV7-2 to TRBJ2-1, with 12 nucleotides matching TRBD2. Germline-derived CDR1 and CDR2 are SGHTA and FQGNSA. This CDR3 region has 18 residues. Losses at the gene ends were 5 bases for V and 8 bases for J; bases not matched to a gene: 16. The CDR3 sequence: CASSPQALTSGSWDEQFF. CDR3 coding DNA: TGTGCCAGCAGCCCGCAAGCGCTGACTAGCGGGAGTTGGGATGAGCAGTTCTTC. Full variable domain (rest looked up from reference TRBV7-2 and TRBJ2-1): GAGVSQSPSNKVTEKGKDVELRCDPISGHTALYWYRQSLGQGLEFLIYFQGNSAPDKSGLPSDRFSAERTGGSVSTLTIQRTQQEDSAVYLCASSPQALTSGSWDEQFFGPGTRLTVL.